This TCR beta chain was sequenced for a study of cytomegalovirus exposure and HLA in healthy donors. Study outcomes and limitations: Productive status was seen about 90% or about 30% of the time for most TCR beta V segments in an earlier analysis. The authors listed over 150 TCR beta chains as cytomegalovirus-associated.

A note on this clone: Its antigen is unidentified.

Amplification used 60 Vbeta primers and 13 Jbeta primers. Sequenced by immunoSEQ multiplex PCR; TCRdb stores in-frame clones only, minus some. This table has 150,000 to 200,000 clones, 75% to 80% appearing once. This CDR3 comprises 13 residues. CDR1 is SGHRS and CDR2 is YFSETQ in the germline V gene. The ends were cut back, 8 bases at V and 5 bases at J, with 15 bases in the middle. The chain is built from TRBV5-1 and TRBJ2-3; a possible D gene is TRBD2 (6 bases). Sequencing was done on a sample of PBMCs. This clonotype was obtained from a man in his fifties in good health and CMV-seropositive. The CDR3: CASAIWGEDTQYF. Here the CDR3 DNA reads TGCGCCAGTGCGATATGGGGGGAAGATACGCAGTATTTT.